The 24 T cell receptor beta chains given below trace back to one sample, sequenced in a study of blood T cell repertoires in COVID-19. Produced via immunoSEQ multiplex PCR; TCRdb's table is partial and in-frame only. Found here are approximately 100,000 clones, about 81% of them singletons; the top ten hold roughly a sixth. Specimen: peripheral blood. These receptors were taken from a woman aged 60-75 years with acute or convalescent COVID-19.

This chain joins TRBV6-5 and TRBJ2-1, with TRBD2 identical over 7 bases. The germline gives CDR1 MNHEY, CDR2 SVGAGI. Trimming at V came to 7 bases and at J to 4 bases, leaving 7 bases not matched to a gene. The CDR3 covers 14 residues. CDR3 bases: TGTGCCAGCACCCCCGGGGGGACGTACAATGAGCAGTTCTTC. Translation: CASTPGGTYNEQFF.

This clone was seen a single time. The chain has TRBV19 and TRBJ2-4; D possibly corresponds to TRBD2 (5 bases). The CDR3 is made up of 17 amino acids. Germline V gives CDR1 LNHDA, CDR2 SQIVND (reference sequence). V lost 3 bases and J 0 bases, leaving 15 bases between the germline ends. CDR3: CASSIQRQNLAKNIQYF. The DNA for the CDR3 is TGTGCCAGTAGTATCCAGCGGCAGAATTTAGCCAAAAACATTCAGTACTTC.

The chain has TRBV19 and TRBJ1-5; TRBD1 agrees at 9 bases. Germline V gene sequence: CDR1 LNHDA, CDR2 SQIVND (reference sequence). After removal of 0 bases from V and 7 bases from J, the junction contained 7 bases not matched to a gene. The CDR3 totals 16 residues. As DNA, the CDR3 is TGTGCCAGTAGTATAGAGGGACTTGACAGGGGGCAGCCCCAGCATTTT. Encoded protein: CASSIEGLDRGQPQHF.

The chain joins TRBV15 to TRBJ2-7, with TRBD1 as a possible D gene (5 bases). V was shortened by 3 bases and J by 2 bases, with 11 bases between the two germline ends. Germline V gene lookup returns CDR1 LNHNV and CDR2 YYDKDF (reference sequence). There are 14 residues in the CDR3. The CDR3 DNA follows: TGTGCCACCAGCAGGGGCAGGGCGGCCTACGAGCAGTACTTC. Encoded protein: CATSRGRAAYEQYF.

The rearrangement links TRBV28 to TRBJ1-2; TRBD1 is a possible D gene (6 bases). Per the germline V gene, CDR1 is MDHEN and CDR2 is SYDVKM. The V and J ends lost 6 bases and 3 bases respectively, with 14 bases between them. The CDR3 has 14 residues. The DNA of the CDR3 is TGTGCCAGCAGGGGTGGGGGCGGTCACTATGGCTACACCTTC. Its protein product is CASRGGGGHYGYTF.

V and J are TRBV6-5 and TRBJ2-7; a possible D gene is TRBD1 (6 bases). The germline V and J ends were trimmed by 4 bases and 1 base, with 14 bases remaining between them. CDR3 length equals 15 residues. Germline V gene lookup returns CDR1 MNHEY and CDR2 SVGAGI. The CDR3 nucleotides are TGTGCCAGCAGTTGGAGCCAGGGGACATCCTACGAGCAGTACTTC. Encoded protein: CASSWSQGTSYEQYF.

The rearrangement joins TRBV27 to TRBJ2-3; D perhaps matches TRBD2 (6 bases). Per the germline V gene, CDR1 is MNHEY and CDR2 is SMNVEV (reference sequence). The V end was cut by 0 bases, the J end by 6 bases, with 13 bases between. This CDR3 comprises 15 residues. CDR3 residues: CASSLSGGRLDTQYF. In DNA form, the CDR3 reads TGTGCCAGCAGTTTATCGGGGGGTCGCCTGGATACGCAGTATTTT.

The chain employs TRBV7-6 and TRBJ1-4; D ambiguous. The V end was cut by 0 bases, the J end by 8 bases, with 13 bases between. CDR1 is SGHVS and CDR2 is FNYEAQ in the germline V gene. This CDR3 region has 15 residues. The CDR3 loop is CASSLASGKEEKLFF. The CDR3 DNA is TGTGCCAGCAGCTTAGCTTCGGGGAAGGAGGAAAAACTGTTTTTT.

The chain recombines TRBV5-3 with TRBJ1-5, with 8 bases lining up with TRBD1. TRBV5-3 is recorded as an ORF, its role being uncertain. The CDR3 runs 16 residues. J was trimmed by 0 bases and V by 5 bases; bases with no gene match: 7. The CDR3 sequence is CARRSPGQASNQPQHF. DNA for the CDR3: TGTGCCAGAAGGAGTCCGGGACAGGCTAGCAATCAGCCCCAGCATTTT.

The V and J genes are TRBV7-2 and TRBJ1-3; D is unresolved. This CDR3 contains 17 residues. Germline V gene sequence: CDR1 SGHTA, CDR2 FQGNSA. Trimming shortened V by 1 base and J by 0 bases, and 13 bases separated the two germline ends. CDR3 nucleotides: TGTGCCAGCAGCTTAGTTGGGCCGGCAGACTCTGGAAACACCATATATTTT. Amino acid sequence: CASSLVGPADSGNTIYF.

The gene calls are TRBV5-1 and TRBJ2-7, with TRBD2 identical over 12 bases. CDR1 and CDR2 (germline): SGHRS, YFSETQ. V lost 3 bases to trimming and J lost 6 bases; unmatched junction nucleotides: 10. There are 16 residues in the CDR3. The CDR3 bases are TGCGCCAGCAGCTGGGATACTAGCGGGGGGAGTGGCGAGCAGTACTTC. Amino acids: CASSWDTSGGSGEQYF.

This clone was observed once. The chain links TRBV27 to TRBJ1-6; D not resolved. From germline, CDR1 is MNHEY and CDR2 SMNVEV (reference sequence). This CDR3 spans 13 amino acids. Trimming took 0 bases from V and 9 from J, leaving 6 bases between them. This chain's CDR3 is CASSLSPLSPLHF. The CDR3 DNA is TGTGCCAGCAGTTTATCCCCTCTTTCACCCCTCCACTTT.

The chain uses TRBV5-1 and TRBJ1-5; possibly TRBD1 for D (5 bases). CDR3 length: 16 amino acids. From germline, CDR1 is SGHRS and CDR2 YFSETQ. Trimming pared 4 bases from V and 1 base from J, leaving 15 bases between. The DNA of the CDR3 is TGCGCCAGCAGCCCCGGAGGGGCTGGGAGCAATCAGCCCCAGCATTTT. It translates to CASSPGGAGSNQPQHF.

CDR3 residues: CASGLRDSKGYTF. Here the CDR3 DNA reads TGTGCCAGCGGACTTAGGGACAGTAAGGGCTACACCTTC. The chain employs TRBV2 and TRBJ1-2; 7 bases are shared with TRBD1. Germline CDR1 SNHLY, CDR2 FYNNEI. There are 13 residues in the CDR3. Unmatched junction bases numbered 11, after V lost 8 bases and J lost 8 bases.

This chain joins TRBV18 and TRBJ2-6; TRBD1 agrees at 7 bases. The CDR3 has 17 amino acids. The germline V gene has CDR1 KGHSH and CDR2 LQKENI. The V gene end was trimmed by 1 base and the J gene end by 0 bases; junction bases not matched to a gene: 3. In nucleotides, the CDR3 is TGTGCCAGCTCACCACAGGGGGCCCTCTCTGGGGCCAACGTCCTGACTTTC. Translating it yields CASSPQGALSGANVLTF.

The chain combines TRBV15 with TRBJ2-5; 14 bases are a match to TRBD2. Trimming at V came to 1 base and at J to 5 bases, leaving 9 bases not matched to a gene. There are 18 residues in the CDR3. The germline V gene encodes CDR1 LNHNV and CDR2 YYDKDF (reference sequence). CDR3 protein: CATSRGMTSGGAGETQYF. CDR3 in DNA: TGTGCCACCAGCAGAGGGATGACTAGCGGGGGGGCCGGGGAGACCCAGTACTTC. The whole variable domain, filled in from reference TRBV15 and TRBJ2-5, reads DAMVIQNPRYQVTQFGKPVTLSCSQTLNHNVMYWYQQKSSQAPKLLFHYYDKDFNNEADTPDNFQSRRPNTSFCFLDIRSPGLGDTAMYLCATSRGMTSGGAGETQYFGPGTRLLVL.

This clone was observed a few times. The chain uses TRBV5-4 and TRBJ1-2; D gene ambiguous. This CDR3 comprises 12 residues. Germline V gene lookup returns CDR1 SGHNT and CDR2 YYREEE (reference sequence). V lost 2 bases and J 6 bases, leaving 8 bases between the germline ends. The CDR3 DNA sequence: TGTGCCAGCAGCTTAGAGGGTAATGGCTACACCTTC. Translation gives CASSLEGNGYTF.

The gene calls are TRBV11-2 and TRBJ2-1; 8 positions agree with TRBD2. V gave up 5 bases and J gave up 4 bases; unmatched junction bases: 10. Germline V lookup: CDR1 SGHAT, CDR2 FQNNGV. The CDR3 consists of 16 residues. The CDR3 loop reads CASSQDGRGVYNEQFF. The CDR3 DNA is TGTGCCAGCAGCCAAGATGGGCGGGGGGTATACAATGAGCAGTTCTTC.

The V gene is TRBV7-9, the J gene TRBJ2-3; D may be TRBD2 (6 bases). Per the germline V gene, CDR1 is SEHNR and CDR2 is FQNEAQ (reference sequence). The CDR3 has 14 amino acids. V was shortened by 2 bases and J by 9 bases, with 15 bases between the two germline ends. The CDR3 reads CASSLQASAETQYF. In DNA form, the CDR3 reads TGTGCCAGCAGCTTACAGGCTAGCGCCGAGACGCAGTATTTT.

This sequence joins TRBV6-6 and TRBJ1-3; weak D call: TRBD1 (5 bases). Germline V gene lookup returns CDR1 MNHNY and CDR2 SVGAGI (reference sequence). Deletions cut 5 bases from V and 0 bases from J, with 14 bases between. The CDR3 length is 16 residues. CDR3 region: CASSRDSNFSGNTIYF. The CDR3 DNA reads TGTGCCAGCAGTCGAGACAGTAATTTCTCTGGAAACACCATATATTTT.

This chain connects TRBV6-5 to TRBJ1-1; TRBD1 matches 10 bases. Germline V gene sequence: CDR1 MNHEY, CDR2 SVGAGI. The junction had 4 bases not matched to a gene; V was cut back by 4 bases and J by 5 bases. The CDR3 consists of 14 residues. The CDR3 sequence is CASSSGTGATEAFF. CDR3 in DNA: TGTGCCAGCAGTTCCGGGACAGGGGCTACTGAAGCTTTCTTT.

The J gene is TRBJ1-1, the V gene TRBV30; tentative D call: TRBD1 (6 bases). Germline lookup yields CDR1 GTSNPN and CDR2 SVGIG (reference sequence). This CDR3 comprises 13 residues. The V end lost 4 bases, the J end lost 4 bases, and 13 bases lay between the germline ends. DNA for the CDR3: TGTGCCTGGACTAAACAGGGTTCCACTGAAGCTTTCTTT. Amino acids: CAWTKQGSTEAFF.

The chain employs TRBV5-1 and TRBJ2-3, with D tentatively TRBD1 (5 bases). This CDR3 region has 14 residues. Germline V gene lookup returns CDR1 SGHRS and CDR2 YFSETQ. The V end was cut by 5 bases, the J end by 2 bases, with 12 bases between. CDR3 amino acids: CASRGLPSTDTQYF. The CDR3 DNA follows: TGCGCCAGCAGGGGGCTTCCTTCCACAGATACGCAGTATTTT.

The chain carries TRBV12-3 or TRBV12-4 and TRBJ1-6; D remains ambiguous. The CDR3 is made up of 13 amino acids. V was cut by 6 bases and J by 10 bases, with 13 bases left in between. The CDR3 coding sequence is TGTGCCAGCAGCCGCCAACAACGATCACCCCTCCACTTT. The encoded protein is CASSRQQRSPLHF.